These 27 T cell receptor beta chains came from one sample sequenced in a study of cytomegalovirus exposure and HLA in healthy donors. Using immunoSEQ multiplex PCR, the repertoire was profiled, and TCRdb retains in-frame clones only, with some absent. Of approximately 200,000 clones in the sample, around 88% are singletons; the top ten hold roughly 3%. The sequenced sample consisted of PBMCs. The receptors were gathered from a woman younger than 35 in good health and CMV-seronegative.

The CDR3 DNA is TGTGCCAGTAGTATAGCCTCGACTAGCGGATTAGAACCTAGCTCCTACGAGCAGTACTTC. It encodes CASSIASTSGLEPSSYEQYF. The chain joins TRBV19 to TRBJ2-7; TRBD2 matches at 9 bases. The CDR3 spans 20 residues. After removal of 1 base from V and 0 bases from J, the junction contained 16 bases not matched to a gene. From germline, CDR1 is LNHDA and CDR2 SQIVND (reference sequence).

This clone has a single count. This chain joins TRBV6-5 and TRBJ1-2; D is perhaps TRBD1 (5 bases). The CDR3 length is 13 residues. From germline, CDR1 is MNHEY and CDR2 SVGAGI. V was trimmed by 5 bases and J by 5 bases, leaving 12 bases between them. The CDR3 spells CASSPGGIYGYTF. As DNA, the CDR3 is TGTGCCAGCAGTCCCGGGGGGATTTATGGCTACACCTTC.

The chain joins TRBV4-1 to TRBJ2-7; 8 positions match TRBD2. V shed 4 bases, J shed 1 base, and the junction held 6 bases outside the gene matches. This CDR3 region has 15 residues. The germline V gene has CDR1 MGHRA and CDR2 YSYEKL. CDR3 nucleotides: TGCGCCAGCAGCCCATTTAGCGGGGTTTCCTACGAGCAGTACTTC. Amino acid sequence: CASSPFSGVSYEQYF.

As concerns this clone: The DNA is omitted, as the CDR3 cannot be located on it reliably, and the CDR3 follows TCRdb's listing. The rearrangement links TRBV7-2 to TRBJ2-7; TRBD2, as called in the table, went unchecked against the DNA. 13 amino acids form the CDR3, both terminal residues included. Germline V gene sequence: CDR1 SGHTA, CDR2 FQGNSA. This chain's CDR3 is CASSLVGGGALGF.

V and J are TRBV7-9 and TRBJ1-2; 8 nucleotides match TRBD1. This CDR3 is 15 amino acids long. V lost 7 bases, J lost 4 bases, and 11 bases stayed unmatched. Germline loops: CDR1 SEHNR, CDR2 FQNEAQ (reference sequence). CDR3 sequence: CASNLLPGGLYGYTF. The CDR3, as DNA: TGTGCCAGCAACCTGCTGCCAGGGGGCCTCTATGGCTACACCTTC. Full variable domain (outside the CDR3, taken from reference TRBV7-9 and TRBJ1-2): DTGVSQNPRHKITKRGQNVTFRCDPISEHNRLYWYRQTLGQGPEFLTYFQNEAQLEKSRLLSDRFSAERPKGSFSTLEIQRTEQGDSAMYLCASNLLPGGLYGYTFGSGTRLTVV.

The chain links TRBV1 to TRBJ1-1; TRBD1, the table's D call, lacks a check against the DNA. TRBV1 is labeled a pseudogene. CDR3 size: 15 residues. The CDR3 is CTSSYKTTGFAEAFF. DNA of the CDR3: TGCACCAGCAGCTACAAAACTACAGGTTTCGCTGAAGCTTTCTTT.

The J gene is TRBJ2-3, the V gene TRBV5-1, with TRBD2 as a possible D gene (5 bases). The V gene's germline CDR1 is SGHRS and CDR2 YFSETQ. The length of the CDR3 is 14 residues. Trimming shortened V by 1 base and J by 3 bases, and 9 bases separated the two germline ends. CDR3 in DNA: TGCGCCAGCAGCTTGAATAGCGTAACAGATACGCAGTATTTT. Amino acid sequence: CASSLNSVTDTQYF.

The chain links TRBV18 to TRBJ1-1; D might be TRBD1 (5 bases). This CDR3 region has 17 residues. Between the trimmed V and J ends, which lost 2 bases and 7 bases, there was a span of 23 bases. The germline CDR1 and CDR2 sequences are KGHSH and LQKENI. The DNA of the CDR3 is TGTGCCAGCTCACCAAACGTTCGGAAGGGACTTCATGGTGAAGCTTTCTTT. It is translated as CASSPNVRKGLHGEAFF.

The chain has TRBV29-1 and TRBJ2-1; 13 nucleotides line up with TRBD2. The CDR3 is 12 amino acids. Trimming removed 6 bases from V and 7 bases from J; junction bases left unmatched: 0. CDR1 SQVTM and CDR2 ANQGSEA come from the germline V gene. This chain's CDR3 is CSVGLAGNEQFF. The DNA of the CDR3 is TGCAGCGTGGGACTAGCGGGGAATGAGCAGTTCTTC.

This chain links TRBV5-6 with TRBJ2-7; 9 nucleotides agree with TRBD2. Germline V gene sequence: CDR1 SGHDT, CDR2 YYEEEE. J was trimmed by 0 bases and V by 6 bases; bases with no gene match: 7. This CDR3 has 15 amino acids. The CDR3 sequence is CASTLSGSGSYEQYF. CDR3 DNA: TGTGCCAGCACCCTTAGCGGGAGCGGCTCCTACGAGCAGTACTTC.

This rearrangement joins TRBV5-5 to TRBJ2-7; 8 positions match TRBD1. There are 13 residues in the CDR3. V shed 3 bases, J shed 5 bases, and the junction held 4 bases outside the gene matches. In germline, CDR1 is SGHKS, CDR2 YYEKEE (reference sequence). CDR3 nucleotide sequence: TGTGCCAGCAGCTCTTGGACAGGGAACGAGCAGTACTTC. Translating it yields CASSSWTGNEQYF. The full variable domain, in which reference TRBV5-5 and TRBJ2-7 provide the parts outside the CDR3, is DAGVTQSPTHLIKTRGQQVTLRCSPISGHKSVSWYQQVLGQGPQFIFQYYEKEERGRGNFPDRFSARQFPNYSSELNVNALLLGDSALYLCASSSWTGNEQYFGPGTRLTVT.

The J gene is TRBJ2-7, the V gene TRBV29-1; 7 positions match TRBD1. J lost 3 bases, V lost 4 bases, and 9 bases had no gene match. There are 14 residues in the CDR3. Germline V lookup: CDR1 SQVTM, CDR2 ANQGSEA. Here the CDR3 DNA reads TGCAGCGTTGTGCCCCCGACAGGGCACTACGAGCAGTACTTC. Translating it yields CSVVPPTGHYEQYF.

The table lists this clone with a few counts. The rearrangement links TRBV30 to TRBJ1-2; the match to TRBD1 covers 8 bases. Germline V lookup: CDR1 GTSNPN, CDR2 SVGIG (reference sequence). The V segment lost 5 bases and the J segment 9 bases; nucleotides outside the gene matches: 8. The CDR3 is 12 amino acids. The CDR3 coding sequence is TGTGCCTGGGGCGGACAGGGCGTAAGCTACACCTTC. It is translated as CAWGGQGVSYTF. Filled out from reference TRBV30 and TRBJ1-2, the complete variable domain reads SQTIHQWPATLVQPVGSPLSLECTVEGTSNPNLYWYRQAAGRGLQLLFYSVGIGQISSEVPQNLSASRPQDRQFILSSKKLLLSDSGFYLCAWGGQGVSYTFGSGTRLTVV.

This chain links TRBV5-1 with TRBJ2-7; 9 positions match TRBD1. This CDR3 has 14 amino acids. Germline loops: CDR1 SGHRS, CDR2 YFSETQ. Germline trimming cut 3 bases from V and 6 bases from J; bases unmatched to any gene: 7. Here the CDR3 reads CASSWDREGSEQYF. CDR3 sequence (DNA): TGCGCCAGCAGCTGGGACAGGGAAGGATCCGAGCAGTACTTC.

J is TRBJ2-7 and V is TRBV2, with 7 bases that match TRBD1. From germline, CDR1 is SNHLY and CDR2 FYNNEI. The CDR3 covers 14 residues. The V gene end was trimmed by 3 bases and the J gene end by 6 bases; junction bases not matched to a gene: 8. CDR3 in amino acids: CASSEGRGFGEQYF. DNA of the CDR3: TGTGCCAGCAGTGAGGGCAGGGGGTTTGGCGAGCAGTACTTC.

The chain combines TRBV4-1 with TRBJ1-1, with D hard to call. Between the trimmed V and J ends, which lost 1 base and 4 bases, there was a span of 19 bases. This CDR3 spans 17 amino acids. From germline, CDR1 is MGHRA and CDR2 YSYEKL. In DNA, the CDR3 is TGCGCCAGCAGCCAAGTGGTCGGTGGGATGGGAGGCACTGAAGCTTTCTTT. It encodes CASSQVVGGMGGTEAFF.

This chain connects TRBV6-6 to TRBJ2-7, with a possible D match to TRBD2 (5 bases). Germline-derived CDR1 and CDR2 are MNHNY and SVGAGI (reference sequence). Trimming took off 7 bases at V and 0 bases at J, with 19 bases between the two ends. The CDR3 is 16 amino acids. In nucleotides, the CDR3 is TGTGCCAGCATCCGAAACCCGGGAAGAAGCTCCTACGAGCAGTACTTC. Translated: CASIRNPGRSSYEQYF.

This sequence joins TRBV7-9 and TRBJ2-1, with a weak D call TRBD1 (6 bases). V was shortened by 4 bases and J by 8 bases, with 18 bases between the two germline ends. CDR1 is SEHNR and CDR2 is FQNEAQ in the germline V gene (reference sequence). This CDR3 has 15 amino acids. CDR3 amino acids: CASSSQRIQGYEQFF. CDR3 bases: TGTGCCAGCAGCTCCCAACGTATACAGGGATATGAGCAGTTCTTC.

This chain joins TRBV5-4 and TRBJ1-1; TRBD1 matches 7 bases. V dropped 4 bases and J dropped 3; count of bases not matched to a gene: 9. Germline V gene data show CDR1 as SGHNT and CDR2 as YYREEE (reference sequence). There are 15 residues in the CDR3. This CDR3 is CASSHSRGFDTEAFF. The CDR3 bases are TGTGCCAGCAGCCACAGCAGGGGGTTCGACACTGAAGCTTTCTTT.

V and J are TRBV27 and TRBJ2-3, with D hard to call. CDR3 length: 13 residues. Between the trimmed V and J ends, which lost 2 bases and 3 bases, there was a span of 6 bases. CDR1 is MNHEY, CDR2 SMNVEV, per germline (reference sequence). The CDR3 region has the DNA TGTGCCAGCAGTTTACGCGGAACAGATACGCAGTATTTT. It is translated as CASSLRGTDTQYF.

The V call is TRBV30, the J call TRBJ2-3; 10 positions agree with TRBD2. Germline CDR1 and CDR2: GTSNPN and SVGIG (reference sequence). The J segment lost 3 bases and the V segment lost 4 bases, leaving 1 base of the junction unmatched. This CDR3 comprises 13 residues. CDR3 amino acids: CAWTAGGTDTQYF. For the CDR3, the DNA is TGTGCCTGGACAGCGGGAGGGACAGATACGCAGTATTTT.

V usage is TRBV2 and J usage is TRBJ2-4; a possible D gene is TRBD1 (6 bases). The CDR3 is 17 residues long. Germline CDR1 is SNHLY and CDR2 is FYNNEI. Trimming left V 5 bases short and J 3 bases short, with 20 bases between. The CDR3 sequence is CASSSVPRGSVKNIQYF. As DNA, the CDR3 is TGTGCCAGCAGTTCGGTCCCCAGGGGATCGGTCAAAAACATTCAGTACTTC.

This clone is a singleton in its sample. This chain uses TRBV5-6 with TRBJ2-5; 7 bases align to TRBD2. The ends lost 3 bases at V and 0 bases at J; junction bases unmatched: 2. The CDR3 is 14 residues long. The germline V gene has CDR1 SGHDT and CDR2 YYEEEE. CDR3 region: CASSSLADQETQYF. CDR3 DNA sequence: TGTGCCAGCAGCTCGCTAGCGGACCAAGAGACCCAGTACTTC.

CDR3 sequence (DNA): TGTGCCAGCCCCGGGTCGTTGAGCTCCTACAATGAGCAGTTCTTC. Amino acid sequence: CASPGSLSSYNEQFF. The rearrangement joins TRBV6-6 to TRBJ2-1; D uncertain. CDR3 length equals 15 residues. Trimming cost V 8 bases and J 0 bases, with 14 bases left between them. CDR1 and CDR2 from the germline V gene are MNHNY and SVGAGI (reference sequence).

V is TRBV6-5 and J is TRBJ2-5; D is uncertain. V dropped 5 bases and J dropped 7 bases, with 20 bases sitting between them. The length of the CDR3 is 15 residues. Looked up from germline, CDR1 is MNHEY and CDR2 is SVGAGI. As DNA, the CDR3 is TGTGCCAGCAGTCCACTTCCGACGGCGCCGGGGACCCAGTACTTC. It specifies CASSPLPTAPGTQYF.

The V call is TRBV7-2, the J call TRBJ2-7, with 9 nucleotides matching TRBD2. Germline CDR1 and CDR2: SGHTA and FQGNSA. This CDR3 is built from 14 residues. The ends lost 5 bases at V and 4 bases at J; junction bases unmatched: 6. CDR3 region: CASSGLARPYEQYF. Written as DNA, the CDR3 is TGTGCCAGCAGCGGACTAGCGAGGCCTTACGAGCAGTACTTC. The full variable domain, its missing parts supplied by reference TRBV7-2 and TRBJ2-7, is GAGVSQSPSNKVTEKGKDVELRCDPISGHTALYWYRQSLGQGLEFLIYFQGNSAPDKSGLPSDRFSAERTGGSVSTLTIQRTQQEDSAVYLCASSGLARPYEQYFGPGTRLTVT.

V gene TRBV9 combines with J gene TRBJ2-7, with 11 bases identical to TRBD1. Germline assignment: CDR1 SGDLS and CDR2 YYNGEE. The CDR3 totals 16 residues. V lost 3 bases, J lost 6 bases, and 11 bases stayed unmatched. The CDR3 loop is CASSANPGQGDLEQYF. The CDR3 bases are TGTGCCAGCAGCGCAAACCCGGGACAGGGGGATCTCGAGCAGTACTTC.